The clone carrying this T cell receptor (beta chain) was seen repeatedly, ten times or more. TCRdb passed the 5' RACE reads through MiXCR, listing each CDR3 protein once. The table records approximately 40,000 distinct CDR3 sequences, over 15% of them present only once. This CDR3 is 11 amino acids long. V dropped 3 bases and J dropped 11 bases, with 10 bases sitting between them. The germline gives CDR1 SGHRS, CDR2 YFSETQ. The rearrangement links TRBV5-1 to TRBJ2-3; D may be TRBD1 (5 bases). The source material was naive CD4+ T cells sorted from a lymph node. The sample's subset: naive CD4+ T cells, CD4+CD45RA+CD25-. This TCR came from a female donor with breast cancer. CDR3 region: CASSSQDLQYF. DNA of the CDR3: TGCGCCAGCAGCTCACAGGACCTGCAGTATTTT. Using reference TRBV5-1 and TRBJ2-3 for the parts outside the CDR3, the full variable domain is KAGVTQTPRYLIKTRGQQVTLSCSPISGHRSVSWYQQTPGQGLQFLFEYFSETQRNKGNFPGRFSGRQFSNSRSEMNVSTLELGDSALYLCASSSQDLQYFGPGTRLTVL.